This T cell receptor beta chain derives from a study of T-cell memory formation after mild COVID-19. In the study overall: TCR clusters showed largely donor specificity. Study results and caveats: Clones that contracted clustered mainly in CM and EM if CD4+ and in EMRA if CD8+.

MiXCR, applied by TCRdb to the 5' RACE reads, yields one record per CDR3 protein. Here the sample spans about 470,000 distinct CDR3 sequences, roughly 18% being singletons. This clonotype was seen repeatedly, ten times or more. Its antigen is unknown. The V end was cut by 5 bases, the J end by 1 base, with 11 bases between. In germline, CDR1 is SGHTA, CDR2 FQGTGA. CDR3 length equals 15 residues. The receptor was isolated from an adult woman who had mild COVID-19 (a few samples of this study predate the infection). Cell type and time point are not known. V and J are TRBV7-3 and TRBJ2-2, with D unclear. Specimen: PBMCs or a T cell subset sorted from them (not recorded which). The CDR3 nucleotides are TGTGCCAGCAGCCCCTATCCTATGAACACCGGGGAGCTGTTTTTT. Translating it yields CASSPYPMNTGELFF.